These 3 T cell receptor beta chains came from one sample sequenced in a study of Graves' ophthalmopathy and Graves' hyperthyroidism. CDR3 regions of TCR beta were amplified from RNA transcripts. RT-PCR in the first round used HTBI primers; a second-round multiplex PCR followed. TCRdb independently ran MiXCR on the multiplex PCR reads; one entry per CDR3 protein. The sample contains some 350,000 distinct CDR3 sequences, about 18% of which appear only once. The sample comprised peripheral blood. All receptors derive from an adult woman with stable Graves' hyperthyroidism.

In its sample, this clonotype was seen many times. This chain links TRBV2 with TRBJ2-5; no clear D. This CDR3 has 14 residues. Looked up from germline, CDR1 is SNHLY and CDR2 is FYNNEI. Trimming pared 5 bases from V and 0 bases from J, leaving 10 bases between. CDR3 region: CASSLIRNQETQYF. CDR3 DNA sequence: TGTGCCAGCAGTCTAATCAGAAACCAAGAGACCCAGTACTTC.

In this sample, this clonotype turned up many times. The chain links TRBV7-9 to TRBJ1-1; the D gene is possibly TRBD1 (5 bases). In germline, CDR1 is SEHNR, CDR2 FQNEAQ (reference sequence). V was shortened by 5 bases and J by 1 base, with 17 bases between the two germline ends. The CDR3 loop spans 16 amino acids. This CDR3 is CASSEGMGRGNTEAFF. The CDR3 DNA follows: TGTGCCAGCAGCGAAGGTATGGGACGGGGGAACACTGAAGCTTTCTTT.

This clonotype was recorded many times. The CDR3 DNA sequence: TGCGCCAGCAGCCGGGGACAGGGCCTCTCTGGAAACACCATATATTTT. This translates into CASSRGQGLSGNTIYF. This sequence joins TRBV5-1 and TRBJ1-3, with TRBD1 matching over 9 bases. The CDR3 contains 16 residues. V lost 4 bases, J lost 0 bases, and 5 bases stayed unmatched. Germline CDR1 SGHRS, CDR2 YFSETQ.